One sample yielded the 26 T cell receptor beta chains listed below, sequenced in a study of T cell responses to AZD1222 COVID-19 vaccine. Clones were read by immunoSEQ multiplex PCR, and TCRdb kept only the in-frame ones, dropping some. The table lists over 110,000 clones, approximately 90% of them singletons. Here the sequenced sample was peripheral blood, taken on day 0 of AZD1222 vaccination. The receptors here all came from an adult in good health.

The rearrangement joins TRBV9 to TRBJ1-2, with D possibly matching TRBD1 (6 bases). The CDR3 length is 16 residues. Germline CDR1 reads SGDLS; CDR2 reads YYNGEE. With 0 bases removed from V and 10 bases from J, the gap between germline ends came to 22 bases. The CDR3 coding sequence is TGTGCCAGCAGCGTAGTAGGCCAGGGGCAGGGAGACGTCTACACCTTC. Protein: CASSVVGQGQGDVYTF.

The chain uses TRBV13 and TRBJ1-2, with a weak D call TRBD1 (6 bases). The CDR3 has 14 residues. Deletions cut 1 base from V and 7 bases from J, with 13 bases between. Germline-derived CDR1 and CDR2 are PRHDT and FYEKMQ (reference sequence). The CDR3 sequence is CASSLDLGGFGYTF. DNA of the CDR3: TGTGCCAGCAGCTTAGATTTGGGGGGCTTTGGCTACACCTTC. Using reference TRBV13 and TRBJ1-2 for the parts outside the CDR3, the full variable domain is AAGVIQSPRHLIKEKRETATLKCYPIPRHDTVYWYQQGPGQDPQFLISFYEKMQSDKGSIPDRFSAQQFSDYHSELNMSSLELGDSALYFCASSLDLGGFGYTFGSGTRLTVV.

The V gene is TRBV13, the J gene TRBJ1-3; TRBD1 is a possible D gene (6 bases). The CDR3 loop spans 15 amino acids. Trimming took 6 bases from V and 0 from J, leaving 12 bases between them. Germline CDR1 is PRHDT and CDR2 is FYEKMQ (reference sequence). In DNA, the CDR3 is TGTGCCAGCAGTCAGGGACAACCCTCTGGAAACACCATATATTTT. It specifies CASSQGQPSGNTIYF.

The V and J genes are TRBV5-1 and TRBJ1-5, with D uncertain. This CDR3 comprises 15 residues. Trimming stripped 1 base from V and 2 bases from J, with 10 bases between. The germline gives CDR1 SGHRS, CDR2 YFSETQ. CDR3 sequence (DNA): TGCGCCAGCAGCTTGAGAGGGAGCGGCAATCAGCCCCAGCATTTT. Its translation is CASSLRGSGNQPQHF.

This clone was observed many times. V and J are TRBV5-1 and TRBJ2-1; no definite D call. The CDR3 contains 12 residues. Germline CDR1 is SGHRS and CDR2 is YFSETQ. The DNA for the CDR3 is TGCGCGTCAGCTTATTCCTACAATGAGCAGTTCTTC. Protein sequence: CASAYSYNEQFF.

This rearrangement joins TRBV11-3 to TRBJ2-7, with 9 nucleotides matching TRBD2. Germline V lookup: CDR1 SGHNT, CDR2 YENEEA. After removal of 5 bases from V and 2 bases from J, the junction contained 13 bases not matched to a gene. The CDR3 is 17 residues long. CDR3 DNA: TGTGCCAGCAGCCCCCTGATGAGCGGGAGGAAACCCTACGAGCAGTACTTC. It encodes CASSPLMSGRKPYEQYF.

The rearrangement links TRBV5-4 to TRBJ2-1; 10 bases are shared with TRBD2. V lost 2 bases to trimming and J lost 5 bases; unmatched junction nucleotides: 4. There are 15 residues in the CDR3. Germline-derived CDR1 and CDR2 are SGHNT and YYREEE (reference sequence). The CDR3 nucleotides read TGTGCCAGCAGCTTTTGGCTAGCGGGAGACAATGAGCAGTTCTTC. This codes for CASSFWLAGDNEQFF.

V is TRBV7-3 and J is TRBJ1-3; D gene uncertain. The CDR3 is 12 amino acids. The germline V and J ends were trimmed by 9 bases and 4 bases, with 10 bases remaining between them. CDR1 and CDR2 (germline): SGHTA, FQGTGA. Written as DNA, the CDR3 is TGTGCCAGACACGCTCAGGGAAACACCATATATTTT. Its translation: CARHAQGNTIYF.

V is TRBV7-2 and J is TRBJ1-1; D is perhaps TRBD1 (5 bases). V dropped 5 bases and J dropped 0 bases, with 22 bases sitting between them. This CDR3 is built from 18 residues. In germline, CDR1 is SGHTA, CDR2 FQGNSA. The CDR3 DNA is TGTGCCAGCAGCCCTTACGGTGGGACGAACTTTATGAACACTGAAGCTTTCTTT. The encoded protein is CASSPYGGTNFMNTEAFF.

J is TRBJ1-2 and V is TRBV28; TRBD1 matches 7 bases. The CDR3 is made up of 14 amino acids. In germline, CDR1 is MDHEN, CDR2 SYDVKM. The trim removed 7 bases at V and 1 base at J, leaving 6 bases unmatched. The CDR3 DNA sequence: TGTGCCAGCACACCGGGACAGCGTAACTATGGCTACACCTTC. Protein sequence: CASTPGQRNYGYTF.

This clone was detected only once. DNA for the CDR3: TGTGCCAGCAGTTTATATCAGGGGGCGGACACTGAAGCTTTCTTT. Protein product: CASSLYQGADTEAFF. The chain joins TRBV28 to TRBJ1-1; 8 nucleotides line up with TRBD1. CDR3 length equals 15 residues. Germline V gene sequence: CDR1 MDHEN, CDR2 SYDVKM. V lost 1 base, J lost 3 bases, and 4 bases stayed unmatched.

The chain combines TRBV12-3 or TRBV12-4 with TRBJ1-2; 8 nucleotides align to TRBD1. This CDR3 contains 13 residues. V was pared by 7 bases and J by 8 bases, with 9 bases of the junction left unmatched. CDR3 sequence reads: CASTLTGARGYTF. CDR3 nucleotide sequence: TGTGCCAGCACCTTGACAGGGGCCCGCGGCTACACCTTC.

This clone has only one observation. The V and J genes are TRBV7-6 and TRBJ2-7; TRBD1 aligns across 9 bases. The CDR3 covers 15 residues. Germline V gene sequence: CDR1 SGHVS, CDR2 FNYEAQ. V gave up 5 bases and J gave up 4 bases; unmatched junction bases: 9. CDR3 protein: CASSAPRTGEYEQYF. For the CDR3, the DNA is TGTGCCAGCAGCGCGCCCCGGACAGGGGAATACGAGCAGTACTTC.

This chain links TRBV29-1 with TRBJ2-1, with a weak D call TRBD2 (5 bases). This CDR3 has 12 amino acids. Trimming removed 6 bases from V and 2 bases from J, with 8 bases in between. Germline CDR1 and CDR2: SQVTM and ANQGSEA. The CDR3 loop reads CSVGVTYNEQFF. CDR3 coding DNA: TGCAGCGTGGGAGTTACCTACAATGAGCAGTTCTTC.

V usage is TRBV29-1 and J usage is TRBJ1-1, with TRBD1 matching over 7 bases. Per germline, CDR1 SQVTM and CDR2 ANQGSEA. J gave up 0 bases and V 7 bases, and 8 bases lay outside the gene matches. This CDR3 contains 14 residues. CDR3 coding DNA: TGCAGCGCTCTGACAGGGAACATGAACACTGAAGCTTTCTTT. It is translated as CSALTGNMNTEAFF.

V gene TRBV6-5 combines with J gene TRBJ2-1; the D gene is possibly TRBD2 (5 bases). V lost 6 bases and J 8 bases, leaving 20 bases between the germline ends. CDR3 length equals 15 residues. From germline, CDR1 is MNHEY and CDR2 SVGAGI. The CDR3 loop is CASSLRTPIGYEQFF. The CDR3 coding sequence is TGTGCCAGCAGCCTCAGGACTCCTATCGGCTATGAGCAGTTCTTC.

The count of this clone is one. V usage is TRBV19 and J usage is TRBJ2-3; D remains ambiguous. V lost 1 base, J lost 7 bases, and 9 bases lay in between. Looked up from germline, CDR1 is LNHDA and CDR2 is SQIVND (reference sequence). The CDR3 extends over 13 amino acids. In nucleotides, the CDR3 is TGTGCCAGTAGTATAGCCGAAGCGAATACGCAGTATTTT. Translation: CASSIAEANTQYF.

This chain links TRBV19 with TRBJ1-2; D is ambiguous. There are 12 residues in the CDR3. Trimming took off 3 bases at V and 6 bases at J, with 8 bases between the two ends. Germline CDR1 LNHDA, CDR2 SQIVND (reference sequence). The CDR3 bases are TGTGCCAGTAGTATTCGGTTTGATGGCTACACCTTC. As protein: CASSIRFDGYTF.

This chain joins TRBV10-3 and TRBJ1-1, with 9 positions matching TRBD1. V dropped 1 base and J dropped 6; count of bases not matched to a gene: 3. The CDR3 runs to 14 residues. The germline V gene has CDR1 ENHRY and CDR2 SYGVKD. DNA for the CDR3: TGTGCCATCAGTGAGTGGGACAGGGATTCTGAAGCTTTCTTT. This codes for CAISEWDRDSEAFF.

This chain uses TRBV6-5 with TRBJ1-1, with 9 positions matching TRBD1. CDR1 and CDR2 from the germline V gene are MNHEY and SVGAGI. J lost 1 base, V lost 0 bases, and 0 bases had no gene match. This CDR3 is built from 15 residues. This chain's CDR3 is CASSYSGQGNTEAFF. The CDR3 nucleotides read TGTGCCAGCAGTTACTCGGGACAGGGGAACACTGAAGCTTTCTTT.

The genes are TRBV27 and TRBJ2-3; weak D call: TRBD2 (6 bases). Germline V gene sequence: CDR1 MNHEY, CDR2 SMNVEV (reference sequence). Trimming shortened V by 2 bases and J by 1 base, and 10 bases separated the two germline ends. The CDR3 runs 15 residues. The CDR3 DNA sequence: TGTGCCAGCAGTTTAGACCCGGGGGGCACAGATACGCAGTATTTT. This sequence encodes CASSLDPGGTDTQYF.

This chain connects TRBV29-1 to TRBJ1-1; the D gene is possibly TRBD1 (5 bases). From germline, CDR1 is SQVTM and CDR2 ANQGSEA. V dropped 0 bases and J dropped 4 bases, with 15 bases sitting between them. This CDR3 has 15 residues. In nucleotides, the CDR3 is TGCAGCGTTGAAGATCCCCAGGGAAGGGCCACTGAAGCTTTCTTT. The encoded protein is CSVEDPQGRATEAFF. Combining the CDR3 with reference TRBV29-1 and TRBJ1-1 gives the whole variable domain SAVISQKPSRDICQRGTSLTIQCQVDSQVTMMFWYRQQPGQSLTLIATANQGSEATYESGFVIDKFPISRPNLTFSTLTVSNMSPEDSSIYLCSVEDPQGRATEAFFGQGTRLTVV.

This chain uses TRBV4-3 with TRBJ2-4; 12 bases are shared with TRBD1. V was pared by 0 bases and J by 7 bases, with 4 bases of the junction left unmatched. This CDR3 spans 16 amino acids. The germline CDR1 and CDR2 sequences are LGHNA and YSLEER. The CDR3 protein is CASSQEFGTGGNIQYF. CDR3 in DNA: TGCGCCAGCAGCCAAGAGTTCGGGACAGGGGGCAACATTCAGTACTTC.

The chain carries TRBV15 and TRBJ2-3, with a tentative D call TRBD2 (7 bases). Between the trimmed V and J ends, which lost 11 bases and 0 bases, there was a span of 15 bases. Germline CDR1 is LNHNV and CDR2 is YYDKDF (reference sequence). This CDR3 has 14 amino acids. CDR3 sequence (DNA): TGTGCCCTGGGGGGGCCGGGGAGCACAGATACGCAGTATTTT. Residues: CALGGPGSTDTQYF. The entire variable domain, with the rest obtained from reference TRBV15 and TRBJ2-3, is as follows: DAMVIQNPRYQVTQFGKPVTLSCSQTLNHNVMYWYQQKSSQAPKLLFHYYDKDFNNEADTPDNFQSRRPNTSFCFLDIRSPGLGDTAMYLCALGGPGSTDTQYFGPGTRLTVL.

The chain uses TRBV9 and TRBJ1-4; unclear D gene. The V end was cut by 3 bases, the J end by 8 bases, with 17 bases between. CDR1 SGDLS and CDR2 YYNGEE come from the germline V gene. This CDR3 is 15 amino acids long. The chain's CDR3 is CASSGKTTAGEKLFF. In nucleotides, the CDR3 is TGTGCCAGCAGCGGGAAGACAACCGCGGGGGAAAAACTGTTTTTT.

This rearrangement joins TRBV28 to TRBJ2-2; tentative D call: TRBD2 (5 bases). The V and J ends lost 7 bases and 4 bases respectively, with 19 bases between them. The CDR3 runs 16 residues. The germline V gene encodes CDR1 MDHEN and CDR2 SYDVKM. The DNA of the CDR3 is TGTGCCAGCAAACCCGGCGGCGGGTTCGGCACCGGGGAGCTGTTTTTT. It is translated as CASKPGGGFGTGELFF.